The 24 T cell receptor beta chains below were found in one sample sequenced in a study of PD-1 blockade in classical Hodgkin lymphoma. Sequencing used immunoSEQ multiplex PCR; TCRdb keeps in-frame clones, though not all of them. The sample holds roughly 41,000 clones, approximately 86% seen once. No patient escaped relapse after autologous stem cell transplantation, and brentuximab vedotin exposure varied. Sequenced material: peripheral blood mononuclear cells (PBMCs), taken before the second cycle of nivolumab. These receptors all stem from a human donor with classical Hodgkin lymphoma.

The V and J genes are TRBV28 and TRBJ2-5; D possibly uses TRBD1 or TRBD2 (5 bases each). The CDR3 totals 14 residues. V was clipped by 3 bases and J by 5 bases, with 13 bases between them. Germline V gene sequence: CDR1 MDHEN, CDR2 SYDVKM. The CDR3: CASSFSAEGETQYF. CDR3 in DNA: TGTGCCAGCAGTTTTAGCGCCGAGGGGGAGACCCAGTACTTC.

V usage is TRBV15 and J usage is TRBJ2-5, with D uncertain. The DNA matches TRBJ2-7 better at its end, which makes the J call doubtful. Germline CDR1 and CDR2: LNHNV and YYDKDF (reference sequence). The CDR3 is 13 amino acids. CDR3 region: CATSETALAEQYF. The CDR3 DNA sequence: TGTGCCACCAGTGAGACCGCCCTCGCCGAGCAGTACTTC.

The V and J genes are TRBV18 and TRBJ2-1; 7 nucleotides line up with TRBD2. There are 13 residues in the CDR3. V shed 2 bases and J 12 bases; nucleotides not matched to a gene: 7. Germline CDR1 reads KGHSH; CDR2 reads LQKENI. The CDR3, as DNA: TGTGCCAGCTCACCAGGGCTAGCGGAGGGGCAGTTCTTC. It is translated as CASSPGLAEGQFF.

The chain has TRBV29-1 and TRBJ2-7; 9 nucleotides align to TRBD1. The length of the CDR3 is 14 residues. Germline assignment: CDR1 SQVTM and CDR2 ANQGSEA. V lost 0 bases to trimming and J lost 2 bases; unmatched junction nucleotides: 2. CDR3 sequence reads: CSVEEDRGPYEQYF. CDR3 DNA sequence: TGCAGCGTTGAAGAGGACAGGGGTCCCTACGAGCAGTACTTC.

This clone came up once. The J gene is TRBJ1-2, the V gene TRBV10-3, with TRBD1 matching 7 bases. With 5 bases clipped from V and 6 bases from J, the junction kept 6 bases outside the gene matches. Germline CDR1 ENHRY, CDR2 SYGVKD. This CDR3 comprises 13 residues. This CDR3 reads CAISFFTGDGYTF. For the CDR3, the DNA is TGTGCCATCAGTTTTTTTACAGGGGATGGCTACACCTTC.

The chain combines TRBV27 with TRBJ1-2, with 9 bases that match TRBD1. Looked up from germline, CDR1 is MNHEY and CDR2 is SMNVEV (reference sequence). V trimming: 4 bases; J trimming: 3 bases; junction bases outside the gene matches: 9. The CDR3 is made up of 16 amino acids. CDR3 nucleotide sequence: TGTGCCAGCAGTTCCGACCTGACAGGGGGTTACTATGGCTACACCTTC. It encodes CASSSDLTGGYYGYTF.

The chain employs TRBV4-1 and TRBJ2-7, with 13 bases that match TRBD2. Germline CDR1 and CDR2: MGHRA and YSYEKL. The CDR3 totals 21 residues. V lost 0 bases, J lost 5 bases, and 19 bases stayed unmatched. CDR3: CASSQDQLGTSGAPMDHEQYF. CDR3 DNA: TGCGCCAGCAGCCAAGATCAGCTCGGGACTAGCGGGGCCCCTATGGACCACGAGCAGTACTTC.

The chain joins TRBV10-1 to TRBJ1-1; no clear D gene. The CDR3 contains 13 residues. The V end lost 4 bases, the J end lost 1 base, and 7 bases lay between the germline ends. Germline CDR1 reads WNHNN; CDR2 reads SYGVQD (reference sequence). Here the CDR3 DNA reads TGCGCCAGCAGTGTAAAGAAGAACACTGAAGCTTTCTTT. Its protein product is CASSVKKNTEAFF.

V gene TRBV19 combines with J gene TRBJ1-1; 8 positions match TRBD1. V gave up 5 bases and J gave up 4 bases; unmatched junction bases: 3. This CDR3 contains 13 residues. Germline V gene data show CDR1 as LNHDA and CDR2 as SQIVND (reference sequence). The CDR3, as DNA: TGTGCCAGTAGTCCGGACAGGGTCACTGAAGCTTTCTTT. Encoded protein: CASSPDRVTEAFF.

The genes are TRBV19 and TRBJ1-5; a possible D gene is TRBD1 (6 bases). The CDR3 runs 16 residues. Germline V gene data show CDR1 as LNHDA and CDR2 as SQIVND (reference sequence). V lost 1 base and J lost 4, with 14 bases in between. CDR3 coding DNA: TGTGCCAGTAGTATAGGTCGACAGGCGCATAATCAGCCCCAGCATTTT. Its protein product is CASSIGRQAHNQPQHF.

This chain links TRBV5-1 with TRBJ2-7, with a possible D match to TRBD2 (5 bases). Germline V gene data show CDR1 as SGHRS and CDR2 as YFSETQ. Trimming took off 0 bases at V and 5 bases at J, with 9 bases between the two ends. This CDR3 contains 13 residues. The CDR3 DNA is TGCGCCAGCAGCTTGGAAAGGCGGGACGAGCAGTACTTC. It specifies CASSLERRDEQYF.

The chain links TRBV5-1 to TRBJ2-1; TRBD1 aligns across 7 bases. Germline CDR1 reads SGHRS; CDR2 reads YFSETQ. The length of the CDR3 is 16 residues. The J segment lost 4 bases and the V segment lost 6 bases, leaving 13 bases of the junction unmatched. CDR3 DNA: TGCGCCAGCATTCTTGACGCAGGGGGTTCGTACAATGAGCAGTTCTTC. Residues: CASILDAGGSYNEQFF.

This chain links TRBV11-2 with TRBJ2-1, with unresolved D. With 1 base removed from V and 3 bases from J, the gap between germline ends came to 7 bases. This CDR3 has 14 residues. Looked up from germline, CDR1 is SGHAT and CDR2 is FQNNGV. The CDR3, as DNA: TGTGCCAGCAGCTTAGTAGGCGGCTACAATGAGCAGTTCTTC. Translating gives CASSLVGGYNEQFF.

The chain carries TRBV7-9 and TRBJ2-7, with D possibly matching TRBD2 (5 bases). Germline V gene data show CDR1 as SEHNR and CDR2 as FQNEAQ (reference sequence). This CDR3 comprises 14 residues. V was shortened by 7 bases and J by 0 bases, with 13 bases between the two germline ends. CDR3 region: CASTPRGDSYEQYF. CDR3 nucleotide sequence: TGTGCCAGCACGCCCCGGGGAGACTCCTACGAGCAGTACTTC.

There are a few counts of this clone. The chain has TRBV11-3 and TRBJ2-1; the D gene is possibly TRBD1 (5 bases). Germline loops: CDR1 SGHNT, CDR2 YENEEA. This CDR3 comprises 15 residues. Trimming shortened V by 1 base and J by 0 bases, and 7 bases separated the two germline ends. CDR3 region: CASSLGRASYNEQFF. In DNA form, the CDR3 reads TGTGCCAGCAGCTTAGGCAGGGCCTCCTACAATGAGCAGTTCTTC.

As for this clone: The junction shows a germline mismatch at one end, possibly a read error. CDR3 nucleotide sequence: TGTGCTAGCAGCTCCCGACTAGCGGGAGGTGGGGAGACCCAGTACTTC. Translating gives CASSSRLAGGGETQYF. The J gene is TRBJ2-5, the V gene TRBV7-7; 13 nucleotides match TRBD2. The CDR3 runs to 16 residues. Germline CDR1 and CDR2: SSHAT and FNYEAQ (reference sequence).

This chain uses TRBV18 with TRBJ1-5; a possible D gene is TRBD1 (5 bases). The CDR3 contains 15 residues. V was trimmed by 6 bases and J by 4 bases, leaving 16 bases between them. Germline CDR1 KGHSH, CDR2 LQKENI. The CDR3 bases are TGTGCCAGCTCCACGTTCGGGGGGTCGAATCAGCCCCAGCATTTT. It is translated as CASSTFGGSNQPQHF.

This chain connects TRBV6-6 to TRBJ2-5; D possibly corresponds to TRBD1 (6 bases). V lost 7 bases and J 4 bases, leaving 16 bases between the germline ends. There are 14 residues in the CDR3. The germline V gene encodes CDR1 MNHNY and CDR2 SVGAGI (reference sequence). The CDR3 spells CASTDTGISETQYF. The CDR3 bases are TGTGCCAGCACCGATACAGGGATTTCAGAGACCCAGTACTTC.

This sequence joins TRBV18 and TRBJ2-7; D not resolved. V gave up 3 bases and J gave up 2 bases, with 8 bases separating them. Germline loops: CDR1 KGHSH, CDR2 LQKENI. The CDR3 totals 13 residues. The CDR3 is CASSPVQTYEQYF. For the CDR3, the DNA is TGTGCCAGCTCACCTGTACAGACCTACGAGCAGTACTTC.

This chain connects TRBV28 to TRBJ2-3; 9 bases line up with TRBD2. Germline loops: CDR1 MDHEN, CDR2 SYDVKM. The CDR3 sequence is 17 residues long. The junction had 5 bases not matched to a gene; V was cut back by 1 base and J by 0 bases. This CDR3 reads CASSLYLAGPSTDTQYF. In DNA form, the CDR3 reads TGTGCCAGCAGTTTATATCTAGCGGGACCTAGCACAGATACGCAGTATTTT.

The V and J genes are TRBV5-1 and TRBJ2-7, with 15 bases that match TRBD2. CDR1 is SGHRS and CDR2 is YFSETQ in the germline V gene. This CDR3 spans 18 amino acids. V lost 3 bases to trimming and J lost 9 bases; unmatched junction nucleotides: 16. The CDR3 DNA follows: TGCGCCAGCAGCTCGACCGGGACTAGCGGGGGGCCGGCTGACGCGCAGTACTTC. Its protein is CASSSTGTSGGPADAQYF.

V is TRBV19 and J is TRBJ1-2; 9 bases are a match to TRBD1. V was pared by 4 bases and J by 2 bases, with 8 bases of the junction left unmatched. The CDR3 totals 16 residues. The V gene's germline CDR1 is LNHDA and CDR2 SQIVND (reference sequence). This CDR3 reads CASSNPLQGANYGYTF. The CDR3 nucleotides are TGTGCCAGTAGTAACCCCCTACAGGGGGCCAACTATGGCTACACCTTC.

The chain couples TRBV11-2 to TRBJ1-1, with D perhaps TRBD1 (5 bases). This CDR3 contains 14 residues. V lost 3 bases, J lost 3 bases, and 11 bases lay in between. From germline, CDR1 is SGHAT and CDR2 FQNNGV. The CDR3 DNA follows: TGTGCCAGCAGCTTGAGACAGTTTCACACTGAAGCTTTCTTT. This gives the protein CASSLRQFHTEAFF.

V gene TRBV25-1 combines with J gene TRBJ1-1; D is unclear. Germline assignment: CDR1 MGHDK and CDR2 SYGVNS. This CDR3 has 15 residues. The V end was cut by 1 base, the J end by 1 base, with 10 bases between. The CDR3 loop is CASSEWKGRNTEAFF. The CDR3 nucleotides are TGTGCCAGCAGTGAATGGAAAGGGAGGAACACTGAAGCTTTCTTT.